Listed below are T cell receptor beta chains from one sample, sequenced in a study of blood T cell repertoires in COVID-19. Using immunoSEQ multiplex PCR, the repertoire was profiled, and TCRdb retains in-frame clones only, with some absent. The data hold approximately 150,000 clones, with 75% to 90% observed a single time. What was sequenced was peripheral blood. These receptors originate from a man aged 18 to 35 with COVID-19, enrolled during active disease. Both conserved end residues are part of each CDR3. Each record gives: J gene, D gene, clone size, V gene, CDR3 DNA, CDR3 protein. The D gene is left open where the match is weak. Some rows mark clone size as missing; the rest say once, few, many or name a class of expanded clone.

>TRBJ2-1|TRBD2|-|TRBV9
TGTGCCAGCAGCCCCACTAGCGGGGGTCTCAATGAGCAGTTCTTC
CASSPTSGGLNEQFF
>TRBJ2-7|-|-|TRBV4-1
TGCGCCAGCAGCCAAGGGACTTTGAGAGAGCAGTACTTC
CASSQGTLREQYF
>TRBJ2-1|TRBD2|-|TRBV11-3
TGTGCCAGCAGCCTTACGACCCCGGACCTAGCGGGATACAATGAGCAGTTCTTC
CASSLTTPDLAGYNEQFF
>TRBJ1-5|-|-|TRBV19
TGTGCCAGTAGTATAGGGAGGGTCGCGGGAGCCAGGAGAGGCAATCAGCCCCAGCATTTT
CASSIGRVAGARRGNQPQHF
>TRBJ2-5|TRBD2|-|TRBV5-1
TGCGCCAGCAGCTTGGGACTAGCGGACCTACAAGAGACCCAGTACTTC
CASSLGLADLQETQYF
>TRBJ2-1|TRBD2|-|TRBV5-1
TGCGCCAGCAGCTTGAACCTGGTAGGGAGGGTGAATGAGCAGTTCTTC
CASSLNLVGRVNEQFF
>TRBJ2-1|TRBD2|-|TRBV5-1
TGCGCCAGCAGCCCGATCCTAGCGGGAGTAAATGAGCAGTTCTTC
CASSPILAGVNEQFF
>TRBJ2-1|TRBD2|-|TRBV2
TGTGCCAGCAGTGAAAGAGCGGGAGGGCCTAGTTGGGAGCAGTTCTTC
CASSERAGGPSWEQFF
>TRBJ2-3|TRBD2|once|TRBV30
TGTGCCTGGTCAAGCGGGAGGGCCGCGGATACGCAGTATTTT
CAWSSGRAADTQYF
>TRBJ2-7|TRBD1|-|TRBV4-3
TGCGCCAGCAGCCAAGGGCCCCCGGGACAGGGCCCTTTCGAGCAGTACTTC
CASSQGPPGQGPFEQYF
>TRBJ1-2|-|-|TRBV4-2
TGTGCCAGCAGTCGCGGGACCTCCGGCTACACCTTC
CASSRGTSGYTF
>TRBJ1-1|-|-|TRBV30
TGTGCCTGGAGTGTATTGGGCCGACGTCGAGCTTTCTTT
CAWSVLGRRRAFF
>TRBJ1-1|TRBD1|-|TRBV27
TGTGCCAGCAGTCCGACAGGGTGGGCTGAAGCTTTCTTT
CASSPTGWAEAFF
>TRBJ2-1|TRBD2|-|TRBV4-3
TGCGCCAGCAGCCAACAACCCCCGGGACTAGCGGCCTACAATGAGCAGTTCTTC
CASSQQPPGLAAYNEQFF
>TRBJ2-2|-|-|TRBV6-4
TGTGCCAGCAGTGACTCGGTCGGGAACACCGGGGAGCTGTTTTTT
CASSDSVGNTGELFF
>TRBJ1-1|-|-|TRBV30
TGTGCCTGGAGTCCTACAGGGTTTAGGACTGAAGCTTTCTTT
CAWSPTGFRTEAFF
>TRBJ2-5|-|-|TRBV28
TGTGCCAGCAGTCTCCATTCCGGGTTCTCGAGGGAGACCCAGTACTTC
CASSLHSGFSRETQYF
>TRBJ1-4|-|once|TRBV21-1
TGTGCCAGCAGCAAAGTCGGGGGAAGGGGGGGCTCGAATGAAAAACTGCTTTTT
CASSKVGGRGGSNEKLLF
>TRBJ2-7|TRBD2|-|TRBV5-6
TGTGCCAGCAGCACGGGACTAGCGGTCTACGAGCAGTACTTC
CASSTGLAVYEQYF
>TRBJ1-6|-|-|TRBV21-1
TGTGCCAGCAGGTCAAAATGGCAGGTGGTCTCAGATTTCTCCTATAATTCACCCCTCCACTTT
CASRSKWQVVSDFSYNSPLHF
>TRBJ2-3|TRBD1|few|TRBV11-3
TGTGCCAGCAGCTCCGGACAGGGTAGAGATACGCAGTATTTT
CASSSGQGRDTQYF